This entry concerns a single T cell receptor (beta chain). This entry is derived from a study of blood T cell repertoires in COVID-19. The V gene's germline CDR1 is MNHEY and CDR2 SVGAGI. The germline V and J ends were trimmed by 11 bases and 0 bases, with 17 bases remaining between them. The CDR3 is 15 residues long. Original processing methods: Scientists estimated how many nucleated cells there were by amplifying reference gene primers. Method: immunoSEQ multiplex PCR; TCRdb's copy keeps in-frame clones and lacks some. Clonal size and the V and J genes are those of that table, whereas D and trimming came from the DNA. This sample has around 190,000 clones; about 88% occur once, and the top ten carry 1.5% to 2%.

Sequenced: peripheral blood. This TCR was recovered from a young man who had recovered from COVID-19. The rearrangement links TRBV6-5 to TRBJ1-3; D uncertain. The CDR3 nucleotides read TGTGCCTCATACCCCGGGTTATACTCTGGAAACACCATATATTTT. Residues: CASYPGLYSGNTIYF.